This TCR beta chain emerged from a study of beta chain features in type 1 diabetes. Study results and caveats: Possible PCR preference for shorter templates applied equally to patients and controls. There was a moderate but significant shortening of TCRB CDR3s in all four CD4+ subsets of Type 1 diabetes patients. Whether HLA type affects TCRB rearrangement stayed undetermined in the present work.

Expressed TCRB transcripts got sequenced, as all isolated RNA was reverse transcribed. Here immunoSEQ multiplex PCR was the method, and the copy in TCRdb shows in-frame clones only, minus some. The top ten hold over 0.008% of the sample, which has about 400,000 clones, about 12% seen once. This clone was seen a few times. Its antigen remains unknown. Trimming left V 3 bases short and J 0 bases short, with 7 bases between. The CDR3 runs to 14 residues. Germline V gene lookup returns CDR1 SGHTA and CDR2 FQGTGA. Sorted CD4+ subsets: naive, central memory, regulatory, stem cell-like memory (CD45RO/CCR7/CD25/CD127/CD95/CD27 panel).

This receptor was taken from a woman aged 18 to 35 with type 1 diabetes. The chain has TRBV7-3 and TRBJ2-3, with a possible D match to TRBD2 (6 bases). Material: naive CD4+ T cells from blood. Here the CDR3 DNA reads TGTGCCAGCAGCTTGGGGACTAGCACAGATACGCAGTATTTT. This encodes CASSLGTSTDTQYF.